Presented here are 17 T cell receptor beta chains from one specimen sequenced in a study of cytomegalovirus exposure and HLA in healthy donors. The study ran its PCR with 60 Vbeta and 13 Jbeta primers. Generated by immunoSEQ multiplex PCR, the TCRdb table keeps only in-frame clones and is missing some. The data contain about 200,000 clones, roughly 77% of them singletons. The specimen was PBMCs. The receptors were gathered from a male donor in good health and CMV-seropositive.

This rearrangement joins TRBV6-5 to TRBJ1-1, with 9 bases aligning to TRBD1. Germline CDR1 is MNHEY and CDR2 is SVGAGI. J gave up 5 bases and V 6 bases, and 7 bases lay outside the gene matches. CDR3 length equals 14 residues. CDR3 residues: CASSVGTGRTEAFF. The CDR3 region has the DNA TGTGCCAGCAGCGTTGGGACAGGGCGAACTGAAGCTTTCTTT.

This chain connects TRBV15 to TRBJ2-5; D is perhaps TRBD1 (6 bases). Trimming shortened V by 0 bases and J by 5 bases, and 16 bases separated the two germline ends. CDR3 size: 16 residues. The germline gives CDR1 LNHNV, CDR2 YYDKDF (reference sequence). In nucleotides, the CDR3 is TGTGCCACCAGCAGAGATCTAACCGGGACACTGGAGACCCAGTACTTC. This encodes CATSRDLTGTLETQYF.

This chain uses TRBV4-1 with TRBJ2-3; 7 bases fit TRBD2. The CDR3 is made up of 16 amino acids. Per germline, CDR1 MGHRA and CDR2 YSYEKL. Unmatched junction bases numbered 5, after V lost 1 base and J lost 1 base. CDR3 loop: CASSQALAERTDTQYF. The CDR3 nucleotides are TGCGCCAGCAGCCAAGCCCTAGCGGAACGCACAGATACGCAGTATTTT.

The chain employs TRBV11-2 and TRBJ1-1, with a possible D match to TRBD1 (6 bases). The germline CDR1 and CDR2 sequences are SGHAT and FQNNGV. The CDR3 sequence is 16 residues long. V lost 4 bases and J 0 bases, leaving 15 bases between the germline ends. The CDR3 region has the DNA TGTGCCAGCAGCTCGACAGGAGGCGGAATGAACACTGAAGCTTTCTTT. Protein: CASSSTGGGMNTEAFF.

The genes are TRBV28 and TRBJ1-2, with no clear D. From germline, CDR1 is MDHEN and CDR2 SYDVKM. The CDR3 runs 11 residues. V was trimmed by 6 bases and J by 5 bases, leaving 7 bases between them. CDR3 loop: CASSLKYGYTF. CDR3 sequence (DNA): TGTGCCAGCAGCCTAAAGTATGGCTACACCTTC.

The J gene is TRBJ2-4, the V gene TRBV6-1; TRBD1 agrees at 7 bases. J lost 3 bases, V lost 6 bases, and 8 bases had no gene match. CDR3 length: 15 residues. Germline assignment: CDR1 MNHNS and CDR2 SASEGT. CDR3 protein: CASRDRTGLKNIQYF. CDR3 nucleotide sequence: TGTGCCAGCAGGGACAGGACGGGTCTCAAAAACATTCAGTACTTC.

The chain uses TRBV7-2 and TRBJ2-1; perhaps TRBD2 as D (6 bases). Between the trimmed V and J ends, which lost 5 bases and 6 bases, there was a span of 17 bases. This CDR3 region has 15 residues. From germline, CDR1 is SGHTA and CDR2 FQGNSA. The CDR3: CASSPHPGAVNEQFF. CDR3 DNA sequence: TGTGCCAGCAGCCCCCACCCGGGAGCGGTCAATGAGCAGTTCTTC.

The chain has TRBV7-3 and TRBJ2-1; 7 nucleotides match TRBD2. Germline V gene data show CDR1 as SGHTA and CDR2 as FQGTGA. The CDR3 spans 15 residues. After removal of 4 bases from V and 3 bases from J, the junction contained 6 bases not matched to a gene. The CDR3 coding sequence is TGTGCCAGCAGCTCCCGACTAGCCGTCTACAATGAGCAGTTCTTC. This sequence encodes CASSSRLAVYNEQFF.

The gene calls are TRBV7-2 and TRBJ1-2; tentatively, D is TRBD1 (6 bases). The V end was cut by 1 base, the J end by 13 bases, with 22 bases between. This CDR3 is 15 amino acids long. Germline V lookup: CDR1 SGHTA, CDR2 FQGNSA. CDR3 DNA: TGTGCCAGCAGCTTAGGGACAGCAGTTAATAGGCACTCCACCTTC. Translation: CASSLGTAVNRHSTF. Combining the CDR3 with reference TRBV7-2 and TRBJ1-2 gives the whole variable domain GAGVSQSPSNKVTEKGKDVELRCDPISGHTALYWYRQSLGQGLEFLIYFQGNSAPDKSGLPSDRFSAERTGGSVSTLTIQRTQQEDSAVYLCASSLGTAVNRHSTFGSGTRLTVV.

The V and J genes are TRBV5-1 and TRBJ2-3; 9 bases are a match to TRBD1. J lost 4 bases, V lost 4 bases, and 7 bases had no gene match. CDR3 length: 15 amino acids. Germline CDR1 and CDR2: SGHRS and YFSETQ. For the CDR3, the DNA is TGCGCCAGCAGCCCCACAGGGGACAGGGCAGATACGCAGTATTTT. Translating gives CASSPTGDRADTQYF.

This chain connects TRBV11-2 to TRBJ1-6; no clear D gene. This CDR3 has 17 residues. Germline V gives CDR1 SGHAT, CDR2 FQNNGV. Trimming left V 0 bases short and J 5 bases short, with 14 bases between. In DNA form, the CDR3 reads TGTGCCAGCAGCTTAGATGGCAGGACGGGGAATAATTCACCCCTCCACTTT. It translates to CASSLDGRTGNNSPLHF.

The V call is TRBV7-9, the J call TRBJ2-1; 12 bases align to TRBD2. With 5 bases clipped from V and 6 bases from J, the junction kept 5 bases outside the gene matches. The germline V gene encodes CDR1 SEHNR and CDR2 FQNEAQ (reference sequence). CDR3 length equals 15 residues. The chain's CDR3 is CASSRTSGGPNEQFF. Written as DNA, the CDR3 is TGTGCCAGCAGCCGTACTAGCGGGGGGCCCAATGAGCAGTTCTTC.

The CDR3 here is CASSASGTKETQYF. CDR3 DNA sequence: TGTGCCAGCAGCGCCTCCGGGACTAAAGAGACCCAGTACTTC. This chain joins TRBV9 and TRBJ2-5; 7 bases map to TRBD2. Unmatched junction bases numbered 5, after V lost 3 bases and J lost 3 bases. The CDR3 contains 14 residues. Per the germline V gene, CDR1 is SGDLS and CDR2 is YYNGEE.

The V call is TRBV7-2, the J call TRBJ1-3; perhaps TRBD1 as D (6 bases). Germline CDR1 SGHTA, CDR2 FQGNSA. The V end was cut by 2 bases, the J end by 8 bases, with 16 bases between. The CDR3 runs 15 residues. This CDR3 reads CASSLRGKNSDTIYF. In DNA form, the CDR3 reads TGTGCCAGCAGCTTAAGGGGGAAGAACTCCGACACCATATATTTT.

Comments on this clone: No conserved phenylalanine or tryptophan is present at the end of the CDR3, so a read error is the likely explanation. This rearrangement joins TRBV5-1 to TRBJ2-7; weak D call: TRBD1 (6 bases). Germline V CDR1 and CDR2: SGHRS, YFSETQ. V dropped 2 bases and J dropped 5 bases, with 23 bases sitting between them. CDR3 size: 17 residues. For the CDR3, the DNA is TGCGCCAGCAGCTTTTCTTCAGGGGTTGGACTTGGGGACGAGCAGTACCTC. It codes for CASSFSSGVGLGDEQYL.

V and J are TRBV11-2 and TRBJ2-1; TRBD2 agrees at 13 bases. CDR1 and CDR2 from the germline V gene are SGHAT and FQNNGV. J gave up 6 bases and V 5 bases, and 4 bases lay outside the gene matches. CDR3 size: 15 residues. CDR3 loop: CASSLLAGGFNEQFF. DNA for the CDR3: TGTGCCAGCAGCCTACTAGCGGGAGGGTTCAATGAGCAGTTCTTC.

The chain links TRBV7-6 to TRBJ1-6; possible D gene TRBD1, 6 bases. Germline V gene data show CDR1 as SGHVS and CDR2 as FNYEAQ. V lost 5 bases to trimming and J lost 6 bases, with 14 bases between them. The CDR3 has 15 residues. The CDR3 nucleotides read TGTGCCAGCAGCACAGGGCCCCCGGTTAATTCACCCCTCCACTTT. It is translated as CASSTGPPVNSPLHF. Full variable domain (remainder filled in from reference TRBV7-6 and TRBJ1-6): GAGVSQSPRYKVTKRGQDVALRCDPISGHVSLYWYRQALGQGPEFLTYFNYEAQQDKSGLPNDRFSAERPEGSISTLTIQRTEQRDSAMYRCASSTGPPVNSPLHFGNGTRLTVT.